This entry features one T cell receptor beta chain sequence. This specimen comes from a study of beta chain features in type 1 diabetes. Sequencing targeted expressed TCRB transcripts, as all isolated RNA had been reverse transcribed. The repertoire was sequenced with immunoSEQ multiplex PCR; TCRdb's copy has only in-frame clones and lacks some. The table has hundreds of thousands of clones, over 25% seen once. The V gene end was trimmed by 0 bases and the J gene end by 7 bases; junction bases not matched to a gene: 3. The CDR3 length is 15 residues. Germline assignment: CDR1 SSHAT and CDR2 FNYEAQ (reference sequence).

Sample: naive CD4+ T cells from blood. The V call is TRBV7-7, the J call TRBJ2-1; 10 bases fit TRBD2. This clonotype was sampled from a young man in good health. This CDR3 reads CASSLALAGINEQFF. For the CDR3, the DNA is TGTGCCAGCAGCTTAGCACTAGCGGGAATAAATGAGCAGTTCTTC. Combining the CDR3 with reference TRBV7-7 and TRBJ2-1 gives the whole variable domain GAGVSQSPRYKVTKRGQDVTLRCDPISSHATLYWYQQALGQGPEFLTYFNYEAQPDKSGLPSDRFSAERPEGSISTLTIQRTEQRDSAMYRCASSLALAGINEQFFGPGTRLTVL.